This T cell receptor beta chain was observed in a study of CD8+ T cells in alopecia areata. CDR3 size: 12 residues. Trimming took 10 bases from V and 0 from J, leaving 7 bases between them. The germline CDR1 and CDR2 sequences are LNHDA and SQIVND (reference sequence). The sequencing template was cDNA reverse transcribed from extracted RNA. The protocol was immunoSEQ multiplex PCR, while the TCRdb copy is restricted to in-frame clones and leaves out a portion. The sample lists more than 3,500 clones; about 71% were seen once. In this sample, this clone turned up once. This chain uses TRBV19 with TRBJ2-1; D not resolved. Sequenced: skin. The sequence derives from a human donor in good health. The CDR3 DNA follows: TGTGCCACCAGACACTCCTACAATGAGCAGTTCTTC. Translating gives CATRHSYNEQFF. The variable domain in full, with the rest retrieved from reference TRBV19 and TRBJ2-1, is DGGITQSPKYLFRKEGQNVTLSCEQNLNHDAMYWYRQDPGQGLRLIYYSQIVNDFQKGDIAEGYSVSREKKESFPLTVTSAQKNPTAFYLCATRHSYNEQFFGPGTRLTVL.